These 24 T cell receptor beta chains were sequenced from one sample in a study of tumor-infiltrating lymphocytes in primary liver carcinoma. Total RNA (around 0.45 ug) served as template for TCR beta cDNA synthesis primed by a constant-region primer. Library construction for TCR beta comprised three nested multiplex PCR rounds performed with slightly modified ARM-PCR. Running roughly 10 cycles apiece, the first two PCR rounds relied on TRBV1-TRBV30 forward primers together with a C-beta reverse primer. TCRdb independently ran MiXCR on the multiplex PCR reads; one entry per CDR3 protein. The sample has about 37,000 distinct CDR3 sequences; around 80% are singletons. Total RNA and DNA came together from approximately 20-30 mg of bulk tissue without cell sorting. What was sequenced was tumor-adjacent normal liver tissue. The receptors originated from a man between 35 and 55 years old with primary liver carcinoma and hepatitis B virus infection.

Remarks on this clonotype: The conserved closing phenylalanine or tryptophan is absent in this CDR3, likely reflecting a read error. The chain couples TRBV11-1 to TRBJ2-2; no clear D gene. V gave up 2 bases and J gave up 3 bases, with 13 bases separating them. Germline-derived CDR1 and CDR2 are SGHAT and FQDESV (reference sequence). The CDR3 has 16 residues. This chain's CDR3 is CASSLRSEQYTGELFL. As DNA, the CDR3 is TGTGCCAGCAGCTTACGGTCGGAACAGTACACCGGGGAGCTGTTTTTA.

Worth noting for this clonotype: This is likely a read error, given that the CDR3 carries no conserved phenylalanine or tryptophan at its end. V and J are TRBV28 and TRBJ2-6; no firm D call. This CDR3 has 15 residues. With 5 bases removed from V and 4 bases from J, the gap between germline ends came to 12 bases. Germline V gives CDR1 MDHEN, CDR2 SYDVKM. The CDR3 DNA reads TGTGCCAGCAGTCCTCCCGCTGGGGGGGCCAACGTCCTGACTCTC. Its protein is CASSPPAGGANVLTL.

Many counts were recorded for this clonotype. The rearrangement joins TRBV5-1 to TRBJ2-1; 7 nucleotides line up with TRBD2. The V segment lost 4 bases and the J segment 4 bases; nucleotides outside the gene matches: 8. Germline V CDR1 and CDR2: SGHRS, YFSETQ. The CDR3 runs 15 residues. CDR3 nucleotide sequence: TGCGCCAGCAGCGGGGAGCGGGAAAGTTACAATGAGCAGTTCTTC. As protein: CASSGERESYNEQFF.

In its sample, this clonotype was seen many times. This sequence joins TRBV30 and TRBJ2-1, with D unclear. With 2 bases removed from V and 6 bases from J, the gap between germline ends came to 14 bases. The V gene's germline CDR1 is GTSNPN and CDR2 SVGIG (reference sequence). The CDR3 has 14 residues. Here the CDR3 DNA reads TGTGCCTGGAGTATCTCCTCCCCCCTCAATGAGCAGTTCTTC. This codes for CAWSISSPLNEQFF.

A word on this clonotype: No conserved phenylalanine or tryptophan is present at the end of the CDR3, so a read error is the likely explanation. The chain combines TRBV28 with TRBJ1-5, with TRBD1 identical over 9 bases. The germline V gene has CDR1 MDHEN and CDR2 SYDVKM. With 10 bases clipped from V and 6 bases from J, the junction kept 10 bases outside the gene matches. The CDR3 spans 14 residues. CDR3 residues: CAIWDRDGIQPQHS. The CDR3 coding sequence is TGTGCCATCTGGGACAGGGATGGCATTCAGCCCCAGCATTCT.

Details on this clonotype: The conserved final phenylalanine or tryptophan is absent from the CDR3, which likely points to a read error. No DNA is shown, since the ends of the CDR3 on it are uncertain; the CDR3 is the one TCRdb lists. The chain links TRBV5-4 to TRBJ2-3; the table's D gene call, TRBD1, was not cross checked with the DNA. 15 amino acids form the CDR3, both terminal residues included. Germline CDR1 and CDR2: SGHNT and YYREEE (reference sequence). This CDR3 is CASSLAERGTDTQCL.

Notes on this clonotype: Sequence at one end of the junction differs from germline and may be a read error. The chain combines TRBV14 with TRBJ2-1; 9 nucleotides align to TRBD1. Per the germline V gene, CDR1 is SGHDN and CDR2 is FVKESK. The CDR3 runs to 17 residues. The CDR3 DNA follows: TGTACCAGCAACCAAGAGGGTCAGGGGACAGGGTACGATGAGCAGTTCTTC. Its translation is CTSNQEGQGTGYDEQFF.

The chain carries TRBV10-2 and TRBJ1-5; no definite D call. There are 14 residues in the CDR3. V lost 7 bases, J lost 16 bases, and 26 bases lay in between. Germline lookup yields CDR1 WSHSY and CDR2 SAAADI. The CDR3: CASKSAGSNQLHHF. CDR3 DNA: TGCGCCAGCAAGAGCGCTGGGAGCAATCAGCTCCACCATTTT.

This clonotype was seen a handful of times. A much larger clone lies a single base off, so this may be a read error. The chain couples TRBV5-1 to TRBJ2-1, with TRBD1 as a possible D gene (5 bases). The CDR3 covers 12 residues. CDR1 SGHRS and CDR2 YFSETQ come from the germline V gene. CDR3 DNA: TGCGTCAGCAGCTTGGTCAGGGCCGAGCAGTTCTTC. It is translated as CVSSLVRAEQFF.

Comment on this clonotype: Relative to the germline gene, one junction end is altered; a read error may explain this. The chain has TRBV12-3 or TRBV12-4 and TRBJ2-6; D may correspond to TRBD1 or TRBD2 (6 bases each). The CDR3 runs to 15 residues. The CDR3 DNA reads as TGTGCCAGCATGGAGGGACACTCTTGGGCCAACGTCCAGACTTTC. This gives the protein CASMEGHSWANVQTF.

This clonotype has a single count. This chain joins TRBV28 and TRBJ2-7; 7 bases map to TRBD2. Germline lookup yields CDR1 MDHEN and CDR2 SYDVKM. Losses at the gene ends were 7 bases for V and 5 bases for J; bases not matched to a gene: 14. The CDR3 runs 15 residues. The CDR3 loop reads CASTNGEGTAHEQYF. CDR3 nucleotide sequence: TGTGCCAGCACCAATGGGGAGGGAACTGCACACGAGCAGTACTTC.

This sequence joins TRBV5-6 and TRBJ1-2; the D is unclear. With 1 base removed from V and 8 bases from J, the gap between germline ends came to 6 bases. The CDR3 runs to 11 residues. CDR1 and CDR2 (germline): SGHDT, YYEEEE. The CDR3 protein is CASSLNGGYTF. Written as DNA, the CDR3 is TGTGCCAGCAGCTTGAACGGGGGCTACACCTTC.

In this sample, this clonotype turned up once. The V call is TRBV29-1, the J call TRBJ1-2; 8 bases map to TRBD1. This CDR3 comprises 13 residues. The germline V gene encodes CDR1 SQVTM and CDR2 ANQGSEA. With 7 bases clipped from V and 1 base from J, the junction kept 5 bases outside the gene matches. CDR3 amino acids: CSAETGVNYGYTF. In DNA, the CDR3 is TGCAGCGCTGAGACAGGGGTTAACTATGGCTACACCTTC.

In regard to this clonotype: A much more abundant neighbour one base away suggests this may be a read error. The V and J genes are TRBV5-5 and TRBJ2-2, with D hard to call. CDR3 length equals 15 residues. The germline CDR1 and CDR2 sequences are SGHKS and YYEKEE (reference sequence). The CDR3 is CASSRTYAKTGELFF. The DNA of the CDR3 is TGTGCCAGCAGCCGAACTTACGCGAAGACCGGGGAGCTGTTTTTT. Filled out from reference TRBV5-5 and TRBJ2-2, the complete variable domain reads DAGVTQSPTHLIKTRGQQVTLRCSPISGHKSVSWYQQVLGQGPQFIFQYYEKEERGRGNFPDRFSARQFPNYSSELNVNALLLGDSALYLCASSRTYAKTGELFFGEGSRLTVL.

The chain recombines TRBV6-1 with TRBJ2-1; tentative D call: TRBD2 (5 bases). In germline, CDR1 is MNHNS, CDR2 SASEGT. The CDR3 extends over 15 amino acids. Trimming stripped 1 base from V and 4 bases from J, with 11 bases between. As DNA, the CDR3 is TGTGCCAGCAGTGAAGAAGTGGGAGTGTACAATGAGCAGTTCTTC. Translating it yields CASSEEVGVYNEQFF.

V usage is TRBV10-2 and J usage is TRBJ1-1; D unresolved. The CDR3 length is 13 residues. The germline CDR1 and CDR2 sequences are WSHSY and SAAADI. Trimming took off 8 bases at V and 6 bases at J, with 16 bases between the two ends. The CDR3 here is CASGEVENAEAFF. The CDR3 DNA reads TGCGCCAGCGGCGAAGTAGAAAACGCTGAAGCTTTCTTT.

Ten or more counts support this clonotype. This chain connects TRBV11-3 to TRBJ2-3; 9 bases line up with TRBD2. In germline, CDR1 is SGHNT, CDR2 YENEEA. The CDR3 has 16 amino acids. With 5 bases clipped from V and 0 bases from J, the junction kept 6 bases outside the gene matches. Here the CDR3 DNA reads TGTGCCAGCAGCCGTGCTAGCGGGATAAGCACAGATACGCAGTATTTT. Encoded protein: CASSRASGISTDTQYF. The full variable domain, in which reference TRBV11-3 and TRBJ2-3 provide the parts outside the CDR3, is EAGVVQSPRYKIIEKKQPVAFWCNPISGHNTLYWYLQNLGQGPELLIRYENEEAVDDSQLPKDRFSAERLKGVDSTLKIQPAELGDSAVYLCASSRASGISTDTQYFGPGTRLTVL.

In the case of this clonotype: This is likely a read error, given that the CDR3 carries no conserved phenylalanine or tryptophan at its end. This rearrangement joins TRBV6-1 to TRBJ2-2, with TRBD1 as a possible D gene (5 bases). V lost 6 bases, J lost 10 bases, and 21 bases lay in between. Germline V gene data show CDR1 as MNHNS and CDR2 as SASEGT. The CDR3 length is 15 residues. The CDR3 sequence: CASSIEVGAPVELFS. Here the CDR3 DNA reads TGTGCCAGCAGCATTGAGGTTGGGGCCCCCGTGGAGCTGTTTTCT.

Worth noting for this clonotype: The junction shows a germline mismatch at one end, possibly a read error. CDR3 sequence: CASSLSSVQGTGRETQYF. The CDR3 DNA reads as TGTGCCAGCAGCCTTAGCTCAGTCCAGGGTACTGGGCGGGAGACCCAATACTTC. V gene TRBV11-2 combines with J gene TRBJ2-5; 7 positions match TRBD2. The germline CDR1 and CDR2 sequences are SGHAT and FQNNGV. The CDR3 sequence is 18 residues long.

On this clonotype: The conserved closing phenylalanine or tryptophan is absent in this CDR3, likely reflecting a read error. The gene calls are TRBV5-4 and TRBJ2-5; 10 bases line up with TRBD2. The CDR3 is 17 residues long. Trimming at V came to 8 bases and at J to 9 bases, leaving 22 bases not matched to a gene. Germline loops: CDR1 SGHNT, CDR2 YYREEE (reference sequence). CDR3 sequence: CASSPTSGKTKGRPQYL. The CDR3 DNA follows: TGTGCCAGTAGTCCCACTAGCGGGAAAACTAAAGGGAGACCCCAGTACTTA.

As regards this clonotype: The junction departs from germline at one end; a sequencing error may be responsible. The chain links TRBV5-1 to TRBJ1-3; D unclear. This CDR3 comprises 16 residues. Germline loops: CDR1 SGHRS, CDR2 YFSETQ. This chain's CDR3 is CASILDGQNPGKTIYF. The CDR3 coding sequence is TGCGCCAGCATCTTGGACGGGCAGAACCCCGGAAAGACCATATATTTT. The variable domain in full, with the rest retrieved from reference TRBV5-1 and TRBJ1-3, is KAGVTQTPRYLIKTRGQQVTLSCSPISGHRSVSWYQQTPGQGLQFLFEYFSETQRNKGNFPGRFSGRQFSNSRSEMNVSTLELGDSALYLCASILDGQNPGKTIYFGEGSWLTVV.

There are many counts of this clonotype. The chain is built from TRBV28 and TRBJ2-5; tentatively, D is TRBD1 (6 bases). The V gene's germline CDR1 is MDHEN and CDR2 SYDVKM. The CDR3 extends over 15 amino acids. Trimming took 5 bases from V and 0 from J, leaving 13 bases between them. This CDR3 reads CASSLHRGNQETQYF. The CDR3 DNA reads TGTGCCAGCAGTCTCCATAGGGGGAACCAAGAGACCCAGTACTTC.

Comments on this clonotype: Without the conserved terminal phenylalanine or tryptophan, this CDR3 likely stems from a read error. The genes are TRBV11-2 and TRBJ2-4; no definite D call. CDR3 length: 15 amino acids. Germline CDR1 SGHAT, CDR2 FQNNGV. The CDR3: CASTTSVVAKTIQYS. In DNA form, the CDR3 reads TGTGCCAGCACCACTTCGGTGGTAGCCAAAACCATTCAGTACTCC.

Regarding this clonotype: A much larger clone lies one base from this, so it may be a read error. This sequence joins TRBV28 and TRBJ2-7, with 7 bases aligning to TRBD1. Germline V CDR1 and CDR2: MDHEN, SYDVKM. This CDR3 spans 12 amino acids. CDR3 sequence: CVTITGAYEQYF. The CDR3 region has the DNA TGTGTCACCATCACAGGGGCCTACGAGCAGTACTTC.